This T cell receptor beta chain was recovered during a study of cytomegalovirus exposure and HLA in healthy donors. Study-wide results and limits: A classifier reportedly called cytomegalovirus status with high sensitivity and specificity.

This clone has just one count. Its specificity is not known. The germline CDR1 and CDR2 sequences are MNHEY and SMNVEV (reference sequence). The V end lost 4 bases, the J end lost 0 bases, and 9 bases lay between the germline ends. The length of the CDR3 is 14 residues. PCR involved 60 Vbeta and 13 Jbeta primers. Data came from immunoSEQ multiplex PCR; TCRdb stores just in-frame clones and leaves some out. The sample lists roughly 180,000 clones, 75% to 80% occurring once. The donors, nominally healthy at sampling, likely had unrecorded immune exposures. This chain uses TRBV27 with TRBJ1-2; the D is unclear. This sequence originates from a man aged 50 or older in good health and CMV-seropositive. Sequenced: PBMCs. CDR3 in DNA: TGTGCCAGCAGTTCTCTTATTACTAACTATGGCTACACCTTC. It is translated as CASSSLITNYGYTF.